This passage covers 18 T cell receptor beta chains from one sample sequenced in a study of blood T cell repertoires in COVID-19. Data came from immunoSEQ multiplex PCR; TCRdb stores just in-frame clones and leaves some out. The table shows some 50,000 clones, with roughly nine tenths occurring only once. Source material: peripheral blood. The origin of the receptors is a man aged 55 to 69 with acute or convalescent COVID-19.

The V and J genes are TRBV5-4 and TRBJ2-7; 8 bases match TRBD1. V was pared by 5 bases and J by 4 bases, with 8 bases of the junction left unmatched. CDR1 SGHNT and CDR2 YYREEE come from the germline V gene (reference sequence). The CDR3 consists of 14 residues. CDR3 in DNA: TGTGCCAGCAGTCCACGGACAGGGATGTACGAGCAGTACTTC. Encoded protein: CASSPRTGMYEQYF.

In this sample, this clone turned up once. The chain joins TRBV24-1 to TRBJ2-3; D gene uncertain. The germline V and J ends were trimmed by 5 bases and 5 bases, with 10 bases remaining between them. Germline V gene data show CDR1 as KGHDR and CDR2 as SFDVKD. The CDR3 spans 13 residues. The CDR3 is CATSANSLDTQYF. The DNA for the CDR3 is TGTGCCACCAGTGCGAACAGCCTAGATACGCAGTATTTT.

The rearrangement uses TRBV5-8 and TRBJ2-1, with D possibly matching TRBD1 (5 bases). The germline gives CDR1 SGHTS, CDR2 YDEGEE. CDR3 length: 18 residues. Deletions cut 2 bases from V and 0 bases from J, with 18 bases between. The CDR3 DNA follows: TGTGCCAGCAGCTTAATCTATAGGGGTGCAAGCTCCTACAATGAGCAGTTCTTC. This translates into CASSLIYRGASSYNEQFF.

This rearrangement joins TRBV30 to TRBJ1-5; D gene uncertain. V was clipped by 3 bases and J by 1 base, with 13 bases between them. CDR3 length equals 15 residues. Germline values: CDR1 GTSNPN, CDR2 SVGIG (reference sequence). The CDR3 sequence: CAWSPPLMSNQPQHF. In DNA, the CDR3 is TGTGCCTGGAGCCCCCCCCTTATGAGCAATCAGCCCCAGCATTTT.

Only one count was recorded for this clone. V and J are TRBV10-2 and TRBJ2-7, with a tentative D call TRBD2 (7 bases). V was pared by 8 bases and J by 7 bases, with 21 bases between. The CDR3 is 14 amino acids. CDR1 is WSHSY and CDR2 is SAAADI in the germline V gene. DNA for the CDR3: TGCGCCAGCGCCCAGGGAGGGGGGTTTCGGGAGCAGTACTTC. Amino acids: CASAQGGGFREQYF.

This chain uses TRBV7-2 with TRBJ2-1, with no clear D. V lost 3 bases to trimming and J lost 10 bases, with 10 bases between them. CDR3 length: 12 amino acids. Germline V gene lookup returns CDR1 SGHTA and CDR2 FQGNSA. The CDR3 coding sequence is TGTGCCAGCAGCTTCATCCAGCGCGAGCAGTTCTTC. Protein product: CASSFIQREQFF. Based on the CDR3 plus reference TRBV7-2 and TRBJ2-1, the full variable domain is GAGVSQSPSNKVTEKGKDVELRCDPISGHTALYWYRQSLGQGLEFLIYFQGNSAPDKSGLPSDRFSAERTGGSVSTLTIQRTQQEDSAVYLCASSFIQREQFFGPGTRLTVL.

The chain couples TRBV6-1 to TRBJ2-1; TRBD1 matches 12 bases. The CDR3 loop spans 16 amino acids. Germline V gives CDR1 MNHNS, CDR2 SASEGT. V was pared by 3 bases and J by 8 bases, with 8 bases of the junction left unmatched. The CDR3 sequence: CASSDPLGQGAYEQFF. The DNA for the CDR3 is TGTGCCAGCAGTGATCCCCTGGGACAGGGGGCGTATGAGCAGTTCTTC.

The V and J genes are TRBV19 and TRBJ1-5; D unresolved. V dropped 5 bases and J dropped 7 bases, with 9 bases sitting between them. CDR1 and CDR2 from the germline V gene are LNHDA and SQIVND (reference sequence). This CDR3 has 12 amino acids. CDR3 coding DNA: TGTGCCAGTAGTCCAGAGGTGCAGCCCCAGCATTTT. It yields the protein CASSPEVQPQHF. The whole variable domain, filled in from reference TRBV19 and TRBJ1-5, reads DGGITQSPKYLFRKEGQNVTLSCEQNLNHDAMYWYRQDPGQGLRLIYYSQIVNDFQKGDIAEGYSVSREKKESFPLTVTSAQKNPTAFYLCASSPEVQPQHFGDGTRLSIL.

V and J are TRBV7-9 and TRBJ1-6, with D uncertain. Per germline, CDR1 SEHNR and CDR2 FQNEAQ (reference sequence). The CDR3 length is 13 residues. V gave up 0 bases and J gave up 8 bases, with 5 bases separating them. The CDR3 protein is CASSLATDSPLHF. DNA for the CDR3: TGTGCCAGCAGCTTAGCAACTGATTCACCCCTCCACTTT.

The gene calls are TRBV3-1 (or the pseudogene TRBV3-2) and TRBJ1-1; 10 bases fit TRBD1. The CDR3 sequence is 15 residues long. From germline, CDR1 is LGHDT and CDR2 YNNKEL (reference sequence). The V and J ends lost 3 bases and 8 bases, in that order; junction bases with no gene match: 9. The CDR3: CASSHPPGTGAEAFF. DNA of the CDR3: TGTGCCAGCAGCCACCCCCCAGGGACAGGGGCCGAAGCTTTCTTT.

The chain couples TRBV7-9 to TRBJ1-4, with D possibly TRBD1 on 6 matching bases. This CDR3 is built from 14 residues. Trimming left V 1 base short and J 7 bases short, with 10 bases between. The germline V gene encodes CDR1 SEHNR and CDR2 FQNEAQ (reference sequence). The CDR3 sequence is CASSLGQVSEKLFF. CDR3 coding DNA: TGTGCCAGCAGCTTAGGACAGGTCTCTGAAAAACTGTTTTTT.

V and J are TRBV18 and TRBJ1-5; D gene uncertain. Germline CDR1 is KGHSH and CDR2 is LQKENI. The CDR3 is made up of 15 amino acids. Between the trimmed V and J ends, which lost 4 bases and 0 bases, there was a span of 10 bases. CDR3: CASSQDTDSNQPQHF. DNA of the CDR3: TGTGCCAGCTCACAAGACACTGATAGCAATCAGCCCCAGCATTTT.

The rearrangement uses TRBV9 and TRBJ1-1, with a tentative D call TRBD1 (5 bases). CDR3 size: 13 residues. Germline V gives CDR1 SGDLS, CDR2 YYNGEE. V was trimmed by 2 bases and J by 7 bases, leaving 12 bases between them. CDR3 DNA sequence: TGTGCCAGCAGCGTGGAACACGGGGGTGAAGCTTTCTTT. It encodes CASSVEHGGEAFF.

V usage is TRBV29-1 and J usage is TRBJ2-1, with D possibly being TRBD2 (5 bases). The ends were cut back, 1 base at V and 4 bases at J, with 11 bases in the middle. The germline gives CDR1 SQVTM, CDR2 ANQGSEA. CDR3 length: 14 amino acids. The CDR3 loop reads CSVEGGPLYNEQFF. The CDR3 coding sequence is TGCAGCGTTGAAGGAGGGCCGCTATACAATGAGCAGTTCTTC.

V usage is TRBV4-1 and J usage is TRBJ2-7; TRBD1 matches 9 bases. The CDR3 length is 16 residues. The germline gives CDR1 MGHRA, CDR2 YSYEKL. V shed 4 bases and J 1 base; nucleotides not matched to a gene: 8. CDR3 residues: CASSPMGTGSSYEQYF. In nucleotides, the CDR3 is TGCGCCAGCAGCCCTATGGGGACAGGGTCTTCCTACGAGCAGTACTTC.

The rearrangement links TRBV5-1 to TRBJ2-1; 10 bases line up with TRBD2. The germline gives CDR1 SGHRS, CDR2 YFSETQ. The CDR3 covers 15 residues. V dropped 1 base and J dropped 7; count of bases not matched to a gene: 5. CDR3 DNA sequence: TGCGCCAGCAGCTTGTGGCTAGCGGGGGCAAATGAGCAGTTCTTC. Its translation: CASSLWLAGANEQFF.

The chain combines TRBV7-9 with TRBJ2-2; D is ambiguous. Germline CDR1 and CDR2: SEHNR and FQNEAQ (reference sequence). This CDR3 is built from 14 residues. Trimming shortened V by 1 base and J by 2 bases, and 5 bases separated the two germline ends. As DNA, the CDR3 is TGTGCCAGCAGCTTAGACAAAAACACCGGGGAGCTGTTTTTT. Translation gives CASSLDKNTGELFF.

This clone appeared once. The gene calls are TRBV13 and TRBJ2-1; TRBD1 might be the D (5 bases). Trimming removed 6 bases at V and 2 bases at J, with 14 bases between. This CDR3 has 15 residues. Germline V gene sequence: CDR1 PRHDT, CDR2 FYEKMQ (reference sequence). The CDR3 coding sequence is TGTGCCAGCAGTTCCGGGTCAGGGCCCTACAATGAGCAGTTCTTC. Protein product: CASSSGSGPYNEQFF.